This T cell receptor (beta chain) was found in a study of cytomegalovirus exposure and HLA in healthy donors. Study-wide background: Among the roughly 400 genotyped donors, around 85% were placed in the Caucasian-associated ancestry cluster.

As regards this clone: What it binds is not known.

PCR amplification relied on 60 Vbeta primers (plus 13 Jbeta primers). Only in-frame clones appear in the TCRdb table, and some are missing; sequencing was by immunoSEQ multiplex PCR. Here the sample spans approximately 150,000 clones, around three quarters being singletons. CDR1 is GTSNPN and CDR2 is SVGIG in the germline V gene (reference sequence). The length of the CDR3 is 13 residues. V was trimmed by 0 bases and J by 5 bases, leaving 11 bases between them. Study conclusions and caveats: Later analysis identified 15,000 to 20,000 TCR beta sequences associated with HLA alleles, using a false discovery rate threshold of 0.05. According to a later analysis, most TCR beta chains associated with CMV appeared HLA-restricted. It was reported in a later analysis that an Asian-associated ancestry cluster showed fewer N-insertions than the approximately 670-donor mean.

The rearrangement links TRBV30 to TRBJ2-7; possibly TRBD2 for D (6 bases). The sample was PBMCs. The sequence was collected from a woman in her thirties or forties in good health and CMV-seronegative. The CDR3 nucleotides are TGTGCCTGGAGTGTAGGTTGGGGGGACGAGCAGTACTTC. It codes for CAWSVGWGDEQYF.